The T cell receptor (beta chain) under discussion was sequenced for a study of lymphopenia after photon versus proton radiotherapy. Findings and limits, study-wide: After lymphocyte nadir, photon-treated repertoires showed oligoclonal expansion, especially CD8+ Temra. Relative stability marked proton patients; photon patients lost diversity and naive cells. Authors raise, but do not show, better survival with proton therapy. A bigger post-nadir fall in TCR diversity correlated inversely with survival time in deceased patients.

Trimming took 6 bases from V and 5 from J, leaving 16 bases between them. The CDR3 sequence is 14 residues long. Germline V gene sequence: CDR1 LNHDA, CDR2 SQIVND (reference sequence). This clone has just one count. Its cognate antigen is unknown. TCRdb's table, derived via immunoSEQ multiplex PCR, lists solely in-frame clones and lacks some. This sample yields about 70,000 clones, of which over 80% are seen a single time; 10% to 12% belongs to the top ten. The TCR sequence derives from an elderly man with esophageal cancer. This specimen consisted of peripheral blood, obtained from a patient treated with proton-based radiotherapy. The chain links TRBV19 to TRBJ1-1; D is ambiguous. Here the CDR3 DNA reads TGTGCCAGTAGAATTCGGGTTATTGGGACTGAAGCTTTCTTT. Translating gives CASRIRVIGTEAFF. Full variable domain (remainder filled in from reference TRBV19 and TRBJ1-1): DGGITQSPKYLFRKEGQNVTLSCEQNLNHDAMYWYRQDPGQGLRLIYYSQIVNDFQKGDIAEGYSVSREKKESFPLTVTSAQKNPTAFYLCASRIRVIGTEAFFGQGTRLTVV.